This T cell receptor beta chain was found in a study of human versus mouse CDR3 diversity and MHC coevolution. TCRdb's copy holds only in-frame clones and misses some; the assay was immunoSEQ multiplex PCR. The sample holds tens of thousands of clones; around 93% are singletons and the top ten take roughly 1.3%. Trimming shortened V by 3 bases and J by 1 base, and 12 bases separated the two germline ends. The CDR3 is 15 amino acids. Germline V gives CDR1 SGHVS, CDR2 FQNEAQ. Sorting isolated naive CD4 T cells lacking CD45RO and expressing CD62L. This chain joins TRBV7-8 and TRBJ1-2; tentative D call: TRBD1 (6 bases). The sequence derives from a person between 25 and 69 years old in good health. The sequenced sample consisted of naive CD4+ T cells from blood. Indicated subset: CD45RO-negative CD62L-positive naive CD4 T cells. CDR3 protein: CASSFATGLNYGYTF. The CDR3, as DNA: TGTGCCAGCAGCTTTGCGACAGGTCTTAACTATGGCTACACCTTC.